These 4 T cell receptor beta chains originate from one sample sequenced in a study of OX40 agonist ivuxolimab in advanced cancers. The data were produced by immunoSEQ multiplex PCR, yet TCRdb's version contains in-frame clones alone and is incomplete. The sample includes fewer than 85,000 clones, 80% to 90% of them seen just once. The sample was CD4+ or CD8+ T cells sorted from blood, taken in a trial of the OX40 agonist ivuxolimab. All receptors derive from an adult with an advanced solid tumor such as melanoma, head and neck, liver or kidney cancer.

V gene TRBV10-2 combines with J gene TRBJ2-7, with 7 bases lining up with TRBD1. Germline V gene data show CDR1 as WSHSY and CDR2 as SAAADI. The V gene end was trimmed by 6 bases and the J gene end by 4 bases; junction bases not matched to a gene: 3. This CDR3 region has 12 residues. CDR3 DNA: TGCGCCAGCAGCGCACAGGGGTACGAGCAGTACTTC. Translating gives CASSAQGYEQYF.

This clone has a single count. V and J are TRBV11-2 and TRBJ2-7, with 7 bases fitting TRBD1. The ends lost 5 bases at V and 8 bases at J; junction bases unmatched: 15. CDR1 SGHAT and CDR2 FQNNGV come from the germline V gene. The CDR3 contains 15 residues. The CDR3 reads CASSVTGTVTLQQYF. CDR3 coding DNA: TGTGCCAGCAGCGTAACCGGGACAGTGACCCTCCAGCAGTACTTC.

This clone appeared once. V gene TRBV7-2 combines with J gene TRBJ2-3; D remains unclear. The CDR3 is 14 residues long. CDR1 is SGHTA, CDR2 FQGNSA, per germline. V was cut by 2 bases and J by 3 bases, with 9 bases left in between. DNA for the CDR3: TGTGCCAGCAGCTTACTGCCGAGGACAGATACGCAGTATTTT. Translated: CASSLLPRTDTQYF.

The chain combines TRBV5-6 with TRBJ1-2; 7 bases agree with TRBD1. Germline values: CDR1 SGHDT, CDR2 YYEEEE. V shed 4 bases, J shed 8 bases, and the junction held 8 bases outside the gene matches. The CDR3 is 13 amino acids. CDR3 sequence: CASSAGTALGYTF. CDR3 sequence (DNA): TGTGCCAGCAGCGCTGGGACAGCCCTAGGCTACACCTTC.